This T cell receptor (beta chain) came from a study of identical twins. Using its own MiXCR run on the 5' RACE reads, TCRdb lists one record per CDR3 protein. The repertoire holds about 210,000 distinct CDR3 sequences, with around a tenth as singletons. A few counts support this clonotype. The antigen remains unidentified. Study observations and caveats: Models underestimated out-of-frame TCR alpha sharing in monozygotic twins.

Germline loops: CDR1 SEHNR, CDR2 FQNEAQ (reference sequence). The CDR3 sequence is 15 residues long. J was trimmed by 4 bases and V by 4 bases; bases with no gene match: 6. The gene calls are TRBV7-9 and TRBJ1-4; 7 bases are shared with TRBD1. This TCR was recovered from a young woman in good health. Sequenced input: memory (CD45RO+) T cells sorted from blood. The CDR3 sequence: CASSSRTGYNEKLFF. The CDR3 nucleotides read TGTGCCAGCAGCTCTCGGACAGGCTATAATGAAAAACTGTTTTTT.